The 30 T cell receptor beta chains below come from one sample, sequenced in a study of T cells in Graves' hyperthyroidism and ophthalmopathy. Regions amplified from RNA transcripts were the TCR beta CDR3 regions. Carried out on the TCR CDR3, a first-round RT-PCR used the HTBI primer set. TCRdb redid the calling of the multiplex PCR reads with MiXCR, one entry per CDR3 protein. The sample includes hundreds of thousands of distinct CDR3 sequences, 35% to 55% of them seen just once. Specimen: peripheral blood or thyroid tissue (not recorded which). The receptor source for this set is a woman aged 18-29 years with Graves' hyperthyroidism.

V is TRBV5-1 and J is TRBJ1-1; TRBD1 is a possible D gene (6 bases). Trimming stripped 0 bases from V and 6 bases from J, with 12 bases between. CDR3 length equals 14 residues. Germline CDR1 is SGHRS and CDR2 is YFSETQ. CDR3 nucleotides: TGCGCCAGCAGCTTGGTCGGGCAGGGGTCTGAAGCTTTCTTT. This gives the protein CASSLVGQGSEAFF.

With regard to this clonotype: Being one base from a much bigger clone, this may be a read error. The chain carries TRBV24-1 and TRBJ1-1; TRBD1 might be the D (5 bases). This CDR3 contains 14 residues. CDR1 KGHDR and CDR2 SFDVKD come from the germline V gene. Trimming stripped 6 bases from V and 1 base from J, with 11 bases between. The CDR3 spells CATSLGERNTEAFF. Here the CDR3 DNA reads TGTGCCACCAGTTTGGGGGAGAGGAACACTGAAGCTTTCTTT.

This chain links TRBV7-9 with TRBJ1-2; D uncertain. The V end was cut by 0 bases, the J end by 5 bases, with 13 bases between. The CDR3 covers 15 residues. CDR1 and CDR2 from the germline V gene are SEHNR and FQNEAQ (reference sequence). Here the CDR3 DNA reads TGTGCCAGCAGCTTAGCCTACTCAGGAGGGTATGGCTACACCTTC. It codes for CASSLAYSGGYGYTF.

This chain links TRBV7-9 with TRBJ1-1; D perhaps matches TRBD1 (5 bases). There are 14 residues in the CDR3. In germline, CDR1 is SEHNR, CDR2 FQNEAQ (reference sequence). V was cut by 6 bases and J by 5 bases, with 16 bases left in between. The CDR3: CASSYDSGKTEAFF. The DNA of the CDR3 is TGTGCCAGCAGTTACGACAGTGGGAAAACTGAAGCTTTCTTT.

This clonotype has ten or more counts. The chain carries TRBV2 and TRBJ2-5; TRBD2 is a possible D gene (6 bases). CDR3 length: 13 amino acids. Deletions cut 6 bases from V and 2 bases from J, with 10 bases between. In germline, CDR1 is SNHLY, CDR2 FYNNEI. CDR3 nucleotide sequence: TGTGCCAGCAGACGCGGGGCACAAGAGACCCAGTACTTC. Its translation: CASRRGAQETQYF.

This rearrangement joins TRBV29-1 to TRBJ1-2; 9 positions match TRBD1. This CDR3 region has 12 residues. Germline loops: CDR1 SQVTM, CDR2 ANQGSEA. The J segment lost 8 bases and the V segment lost 6 bases, leaving 7 bases of the junction unmatched. The chain's CDR3 is CSVRTGVGGYTF. In DNA form, the CDR3 reads TGCAGCGTCCGGACAGGGGTAGGAGGCTACACCTTC.

Here the CDR3 reads CSVEMAGTYEHF. CDR3 nucleotides: TGCAGCGTTGAGATGGCAGGGACGTACGAGCATTTT. The rearrangement links TRBV29-1 to TRBJ1-5, with a tentative D call TRBD1 (5 bases). CDR1 and CDR2 (germline): SQVTM, ANQGSEA. The ends were cut back, 3 bases at V and 14 bases at J, with 17 bases in the middle. The CDR3 consists of 12 residues.

The chain recombines TRBV10-3 with TRBJ1-5; TRBD1 matches 7 bases. Germline V lookup: CDR1 ENHRY, CDR2 SYGVKD. There are 14 residues in the CDR3. Trimming at V came to 2 bases and at J to 4 bases, leaving 2 bases not matched to a gene. The CDR3 spells CAISEGTANQPQHF. The CDR3 DNA is TGTGCCATCAGTGAGGGGACAGCAAATCAGCCCCAGCATTTT.

The J gene is TRBJ1-4, the V gene TRBV5-1; 9 nucleotides match TRBD1. Trimming cost V 1 base and J 5 bases; bases outside gene matches: 3. This CDR3 contains 15 residues. Germline CDR1 SGHRS, CDR2 YFSETQ. The CDR3 protein is CASSLNGQGNEKLFF. The DNA for the CDR3 is TGCGCCAGCAGCTTGAACGGACAGGGGAATGAAAAACTGTTTTTT.

At least ten counts were recorded for this clonotype. The chain recombines TRBV2 with TRBJ2-5, with D tentatively TRBD1 or TRBD2 (5 bases each). Germline lookup yields CDR1 SNHLY and CDR2 FYNNEI. The CDR3 sequence is 14 residues long. Between the trimmed V and J ends, which lost 3 bases and 1 base, there was a span of 9 bases. The DNA of the CDR3 is TGTGCCAGCAGTGACTGGGGGACCCAAGAGACCCAGTACTTC. Its protein product is CASSDWGTQETQYF.

Only a few counts were recorded for this clonotype. V usage is TRBV3-1 and J usage is TRBJ2-7; TRBD1 might be the D (6 bases). Germline V gene lookup returns CDR1 LGHDT and CDR2 YNNKEL (reference sequence). This CDR3 is 14 amino acids long. V gave up 7 bases and J gave up 1 base, with 14 bases separating them. CDR3 in amino acids: CASTPTGRSYEQYF. The CDR3 DNA reads as TGTGCCAGCACCCCAACAGGGAGATCCTACGAGCAGTACTTC.

The rearrangement joins TRBV20-1 to TRBJ2-6, with TRBD2 matching 8 bases. Losses at the gene ends were 3 bases for V and 12 bases for J; bases not matched to a gene: 4. Per the germline V gene, CDR1 is DFQATT and CDR2 is SNEGSKA (reference sequence). This CDR3 comprises 12 residues. The chain's CDR3 is CSASGGTSVLTF. As DNA, the CDR3 is TGCAGTGCTAGCGGGGGGACTAGCGTCCTGACTTTC.

This clonotype was seen ten or more times. V and J are TRBV7-9 and TRBJ1-5; D gene unclear. Germline CDR1 SEHNR, CDR2 FQNEAQ (reference sequence). The CDR3 extends over 13 amino acids. The germline V and J ends were trimmed by 5 bases and 6 bases, with 11 bases remaining between them. The CDR3 coding sequence is TGTGCCAGCAGCGTTACGACGGGTCAGCCCCAGCATTTT. Translating gives CASSVTTGQPQHF.

The V and J genes are TRBV25-1 and TRBJ1-1; D is unresolved. The CDR3 has 15 amino acids. Trimming cost V 5 bases and J 0 bases, with 13 bases left between them. Germline values: CDR1 MGHDK, CDR2 SYGVNS. The CDR3 DNA reads as TGTGCCAGCAGTAGAGAACACCCCATGAACACTGAAGCTTTCTTT. It specifies CASSREHPMNTEAFF.

The chain couples TRBV7-2 to TRBJ1-2; no clear D gene. Trimming pared 6 bases from V and 3 bases from J, leaving 14 bases between. Germline V gene sequence: CDR1 SGHTA, CDR2 FQGNSA. This CDR3 has 14 residues. The CDR3 loop reads CASSFGESDYGYTF. For the CDR3, the DNA is TGTGCCAGCAGTTTCGGGGAGTCCGACTATGGCTACACCTTC.

This clonotype was observed at least ten times. The chain has TRBV7-9 and TRBJ2-5; D not resolved. The germline gives CDR1 SEHNR, CDR2 FQNEAQ (reference sequence). This CDR3 is 14 amino acids long. V was trimmed by 4 bases and J by 1 base, leaving 10 bases between them. CDR3 sequence reads: CASSSLVVQETQYF. CDR3 in DNA: TGTGCCAGCAGCTCGCTCGTGGTCCAAGAGACCCAGTACTTC.

The chain links TRBV29-1 to TRBJ2-5; the match to TRBD2 covers 9 bases. The V and J ends lost 8 bases and 3 bases, in that order; junction bases with no gene match: 7. The CDR3 totals 13 residues. CDR1 and CDR2 from the germline V gene are SQVTM and ANQGSEA. The CDR3 region is CSPLTSGEETQYF. CDR3 coding DNA: TGCAGCCCCCTGACTAGCGGAGAAGAGACCCAGTACTTC.

Concerning this clonotype: An end of the junction does not agree with germline; a read error may underlie this. This sequence joins TRBV10-3 and TRBJ2-7; D possibly uses TRBD1 or TRBD2 (6 bases each). The CDR3 covers 16 residues. Per germline, CDR1 ENHRY and CDR2 SYGVKD. CDR3 loop: CASSLGRGRTAYEQYF. DNA of the CDR3: TGTGCCAGCAGTTTGGGCCGGGGGCGGACCGCCTACGAGCAGTACTTC.

The table lists this clonotype with a few counts. The genes are TRBV2 and TRBJ2-2; 13 nucleotides match TRBD2. V was clipped by 7 bases and J by 4 bases; unmatched bases: 6. This CDR3 contains 16 residues. CDR1 and CDR2 (germline): SNHLY, FYNNEI. The CDR3 loop reads CASNRGLAGSTGELFF. CDR3 nucleotide sequence: TGTGCCAGCAACCGGGGACTAGCGGGATCCACCGGGGAGCTGTTTTTT. The full variable domain, with the rest looked up from reference TRBV2 and TRBJ2-2, is EPEVTQTPSHQVTQMGQEVILRCVPISNHLYFYWYRQILGQKVEFLVSFYNNEISEKSEIFDDQFSVERPDGSNFTLKIRSTKLEDSAMYFCASNRGLAGSTGELFFGEGSRLTVL.

The chain joins TRBV20-1 to TRBJ1-1; TRBD1 might be the D (6 bases). The CDR3 totals 14 residues. CDR1 is DFQATT and CDR2 is SNEGSKA in the germline V gene (reference sequence). V lost 0 bases and J 3 bases, leaving 11 bases between the germline ends. For the CDR3, the DNA is TGCAGTGCTAGAGACCCGGGGGCCTACACTGAAGCTTTCTTT. Amino acid sequence: CSARDPGAYTEAFF.

The chain recombines TRBV6-1 with TRBJ1-6; 7 bases are a match to TRBD1. The V segment lost 4 bases and the J segment 4 bases; nucleotides outside the gene matches: 4. This CDR3 has 15 amino acids. Looked up from germline, CDR1 is MNHNS and CDR2 is SASEGT. The CDR3: CASSATGRYNSPLHF. The CDR3 nucleotides read TGTGCCAGCAGTGCGACAGGGCGGTATAATTCACCCCTCCACTTT.

The rearrangement uses TRBV12-3 or TRBV12-4 and TRBJ2-7; D is unclear. This CDR3 has 15 amino acids. V was shortened by 6 bases and J by 3 bases, with 18 bases between the two germline ends. CDR3 sequence (DNA): TGTGCCAGCAGGACTTACCTAGGGCCGGTCTACGAGCAGTACTTC. Protein: CASRTYLGPVYEQYF.

This clonotype was picked up a small number of times. An end of the junction differs from the germline gene, which may be a read error. The gene calls are TRBV7-3 and TRBJ1-5, with D possibly being TRBD1 (6 bases). The CDR3 runs 15 residues. Germline lookup yields CDR1 SGHTA and CDR2 FQGTGA. CDR3 protein: CASSSGGQSNQPQHF. The CDR3 DNA reads as TGCGCCAGCAGCTCCGGGGGGCAGAGCAATCAGCCCCAGCATTTT.

V usage is TRBV11-2 and J usage is TRBJ1-3, with 8 bases matching TRBD2. With the DNA end fitting TRBJ2-3 better, the J assignment may be wrong. Per the germline V gene, CDR1 is SGHAT and CDR2 is FQNNGV. The CDR3 is 15 amino acids. Written as DNA, the CDR3 is TGTGCCAGCAGCTTTAGAGCGGGAGTTGCAGATACGCAGTATTTT. Protein: CASSFRAGVADTQYF.

The sample holds a few counts of this clonotype. The gene calls are TRBV7-2 and TRBJ2-7, with 8 bases fitting TRBD2. Germline loops: CDR1 SGHTA, CDR2 FQGNSA. This CDR3 has 16 residues. Trimming took 1 base from V and 3 from J; bases not matched to a gene: 8. In DNA form, the CDR3 reads TGTGCCAGCAGCTTAGAGGCGGCTAGCGGGCTCTACGAGCAGTACTTC. Translating gives CASSLEAASGLYEQYF.

A note on this clonotype: A read error may be the cause here, since a much bigger clone is one base away. CDR3 residues: CAISESTENTEAFF. In DNA form, the CDR3 reads TGTGCCATCAGTGAGTCGACGGAGAACACTGAAGCTTTCTTT. V and J are TRBV10-3 and TRBJ1-1; no reliable D call. Germline CDR1 and CDR2: ENHRY and SYGVKD. V was trimmed by 0 bases and J by 1 base, leaving 6 bases between them. The CDR3 is 14 amino acids.

The chain combines TRBV2 with TRBJ1-2; no firm D call. V was cut by 6 bases and J by 6 bases, with 14 bases left in between. The CDR3 is 13 amino acids. Germline lookup yields CDR1 SNHLY and CDR2 FYNNEI. The chain's CDR3 is CASRAPGSHGYTF. CDR3 coding DNA: TGTGCCAGCAGGGCCCCCGGGAGCCATGGCTACACCTTC.

This clonotype was detected only a few times. V gene TRBV5-4 combines with J gene TRBJ1-2; D gene unclear. V was cut by 5 bases and J by 5 bases, with 19 bases left in between. CDR1 SGHNT and CDR2 YYREEE come from the germline V gene (reference sequence). The CDR3 length is 15 residues. The CDR3 loop reads CASSSDSGIPYGYTF. In DNA, the CDR3 is TGTGCCAGCAGTTCCGATTCGGGGATTCCATATGGCTACACCTTC. The variable domain in full, completed from reference TRBV5-4 and TRBJ1-2, reads ETGVTQSPTHLIKTRGQQVTLRCSSQSGHNTVSWYQQALGQGPQFIFQYYREEENGRGNFPPRFSGLQFPNYSSELNVNALELDDSALYLCASSSDSGIPYGYTFGSGTRLTVV.

This clonotype occurred once. The CDR3: CASMAVRAGETQYF. In DNA form, the CDR3 reads TGTGCCAGCATGGCGGTGAGGGCCGGTGAGACCCAGTACTTC. The gene calls are TRBV2 and TRBJ2-5; possibly TRBD2 for D (5 bases). The V end lost 7 bases, the J end lost 5 bases, and 17 bases lay between the germline ends. This CDR3 spans 14 amino acids. Per germline, CDR1 SNHLY and CDR2 FYNNEI.

About this clonotype itself: One end of the junction fails to match germline, which may point to a read error. The V call is TRBV12-3 or TRBV12-4, the J call TRBJ2-2; D could derive from TRBD1 or TRBD2 (5 bases each). The CDR3 extends over 15 amino acids. CDR3 sequence: CAASPGQADTGELSW. Here the CDR3 DNA reads TGTGCCGCCAGCCCAGGGCAAGCGGACACCGGGGAGCTGTCTTGG.